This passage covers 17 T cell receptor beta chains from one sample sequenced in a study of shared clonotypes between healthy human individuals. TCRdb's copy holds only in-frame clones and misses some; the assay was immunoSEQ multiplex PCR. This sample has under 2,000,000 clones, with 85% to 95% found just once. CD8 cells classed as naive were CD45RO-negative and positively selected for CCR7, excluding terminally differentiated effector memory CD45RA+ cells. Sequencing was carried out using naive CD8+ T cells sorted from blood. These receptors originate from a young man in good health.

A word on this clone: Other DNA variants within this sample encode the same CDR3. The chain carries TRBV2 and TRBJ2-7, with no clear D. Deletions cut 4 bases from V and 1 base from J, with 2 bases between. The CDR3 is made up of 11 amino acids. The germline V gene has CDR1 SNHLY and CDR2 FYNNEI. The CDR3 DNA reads TGTGCCAGCAGTGGTTCCTACGAGCAGTACTTC. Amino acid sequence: CASSGSYEQYF. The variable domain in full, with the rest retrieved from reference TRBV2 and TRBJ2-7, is EPEVTQTPSHQVTQMGQEVILRCVPISNHLYFYWYRQILGQKVEFLVSFYNNEISEKSEIFDDQFSVERPDGSNFTLKIRSTKLEDSAMYFCASSGSYEQYFGPGTRLTVT.

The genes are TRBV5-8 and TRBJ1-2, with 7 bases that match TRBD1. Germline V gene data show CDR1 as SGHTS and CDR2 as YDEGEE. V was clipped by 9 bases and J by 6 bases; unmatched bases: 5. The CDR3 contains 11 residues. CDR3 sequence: CAIQGVDGYTF. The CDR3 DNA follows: TGTGCCATCCAGGGGGTCGATGGCTACACCTTC.

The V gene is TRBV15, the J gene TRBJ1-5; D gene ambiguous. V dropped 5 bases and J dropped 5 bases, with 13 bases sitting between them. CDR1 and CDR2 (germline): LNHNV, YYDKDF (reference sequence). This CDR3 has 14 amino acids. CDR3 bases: TGTGCCACCAGCCCTTGGGAAACGGATCAGCCCCAGCATTTT. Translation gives CATSPWETDQPQHF.

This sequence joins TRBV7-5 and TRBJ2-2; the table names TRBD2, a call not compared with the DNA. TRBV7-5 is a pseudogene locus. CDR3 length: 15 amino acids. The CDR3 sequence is CARSEREIDTGELFF. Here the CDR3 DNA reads TGTGCCAGAAGCGAACGGGAGATCGATACCGGGGAGCTGTTTTTT.

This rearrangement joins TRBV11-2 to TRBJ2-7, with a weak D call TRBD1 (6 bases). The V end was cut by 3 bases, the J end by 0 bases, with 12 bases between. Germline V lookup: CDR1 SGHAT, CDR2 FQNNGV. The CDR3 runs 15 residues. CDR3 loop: CASSLTGLGSYEQYF. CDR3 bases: TGTGCCAGCAGCTTGACAGGCCTCGGCTCCTACGAGCAGTACTTC.

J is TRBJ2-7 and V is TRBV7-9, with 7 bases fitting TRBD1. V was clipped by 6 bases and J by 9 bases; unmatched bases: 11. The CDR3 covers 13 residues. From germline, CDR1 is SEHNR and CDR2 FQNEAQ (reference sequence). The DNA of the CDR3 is TGTGCCAGCAGTTTCGGAGACGCAGGGGGGCAGTACTTC. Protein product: CASSFGDAGGQYF.

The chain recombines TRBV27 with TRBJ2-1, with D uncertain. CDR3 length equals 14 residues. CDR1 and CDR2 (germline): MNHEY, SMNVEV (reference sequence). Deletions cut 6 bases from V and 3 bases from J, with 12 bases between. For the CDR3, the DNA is TGTGCCAGCAGCACTCTTGGCTACTACAATGAGCAGTTCTTC. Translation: CASSTLGYYNEQFF.

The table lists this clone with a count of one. CDR3 protein: CASSVGIGAIRTDTQYF. The DNA of the CDR3 is TGTGCCAGCAGCGTAGGGATAGGGGCAATACGCACAGATACGCAGTATTTT. V is TRBV9 and J is TRBJ2-3; D might be TRBD1 (5 bases). Germline values: CDR1 SGDLS, CDR2 YYNGEE. Trimming left V 0 bases short and J 1 base short, with 15 bases between. This CDR3 region has 17 residues.

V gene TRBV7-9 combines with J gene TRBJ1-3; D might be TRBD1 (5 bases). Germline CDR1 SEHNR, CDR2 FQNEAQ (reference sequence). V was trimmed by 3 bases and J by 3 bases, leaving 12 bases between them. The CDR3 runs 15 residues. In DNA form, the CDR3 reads TGTGCCAGCAGCTTTTTCGGGGGGAGTGGAAACACCATATATTTT. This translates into CASSFFGGSGNTIYF.

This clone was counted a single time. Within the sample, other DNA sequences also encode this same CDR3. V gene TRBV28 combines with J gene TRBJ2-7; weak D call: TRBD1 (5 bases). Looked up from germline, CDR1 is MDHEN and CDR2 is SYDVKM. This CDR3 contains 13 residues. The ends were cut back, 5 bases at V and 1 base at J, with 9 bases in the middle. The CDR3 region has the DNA TGTGCCAGCAGTCCTACAGGTTCCTACGAGCAGTACTTC. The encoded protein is CASSPTGSYEQYF.

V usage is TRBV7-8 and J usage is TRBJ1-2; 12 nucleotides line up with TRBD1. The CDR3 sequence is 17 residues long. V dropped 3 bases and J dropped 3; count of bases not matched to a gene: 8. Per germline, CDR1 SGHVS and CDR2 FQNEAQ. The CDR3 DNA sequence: TGTGCCAGCAGCTTTCCGGGACAGGGGGCGTGGGACTATGGCTACACCTTC. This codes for CASSFPGQGAWDYGYTF. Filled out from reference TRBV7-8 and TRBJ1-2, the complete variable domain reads GAGVSQSPRYKVAKRGQDVALRCDPISGHVSLFWYQQALGQGPEFLTYFQNEAQLDKSGLPSDRFFAERPEGSVSTLKIQRTQQEDSAVYLCASSFPGQGAWDYGYTFGSGTRLTVV.

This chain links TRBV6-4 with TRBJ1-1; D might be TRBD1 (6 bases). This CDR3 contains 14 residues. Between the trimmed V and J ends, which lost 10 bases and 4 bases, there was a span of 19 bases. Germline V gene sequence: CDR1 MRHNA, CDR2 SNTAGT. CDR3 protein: CATMGHSGGTEAFF. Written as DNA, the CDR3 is TGTGCCACCATGGGACATTCCGGAGGCACTGAAGCTTTCTTT.

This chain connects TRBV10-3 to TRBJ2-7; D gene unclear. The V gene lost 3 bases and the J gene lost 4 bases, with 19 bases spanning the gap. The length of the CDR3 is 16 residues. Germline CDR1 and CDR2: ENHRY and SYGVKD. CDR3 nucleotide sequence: TGTGCCATCAGTGAAACACCCCCGTGGAAATCTTACGAGCAGTACTTC. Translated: CAISETPPWKSYEQYF.

As DNA, the CDR3 is TGCGCCAGCAGCAGGAATCGGGATCAGCCCCAGCATTTT. This sequence encodes CASSRNRDQPQHF. The chain is built from TRBV4-3 and TRBJ1-5, with D unclear. CDR1 is LGHNA, CDR2 YSLEER, per germline. The germline V and J ends were trimmed by 5 bases and 5 bases, with 10 bases remaining between them. The CDR3 has 13 amino acids.

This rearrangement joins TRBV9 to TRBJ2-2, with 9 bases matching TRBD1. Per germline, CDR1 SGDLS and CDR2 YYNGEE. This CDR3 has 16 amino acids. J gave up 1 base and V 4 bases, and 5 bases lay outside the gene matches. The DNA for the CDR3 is TGTGCCAGCAGCACACCGGGACAGGGGAACACCGGGGAGCTGTTTTTT. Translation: CASSTPGQGNTGELFF. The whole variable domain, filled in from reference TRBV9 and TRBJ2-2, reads DSGVTQTPKHLITATGQRVTLRCSPRSGDLSVYWYQQSLDQGLQFLIQYYNGEERAKGNILERFSAQQFPDLHSELNLSSLELGDSALYFCASSTPGQGNTGELFFGEGSRLTVL.

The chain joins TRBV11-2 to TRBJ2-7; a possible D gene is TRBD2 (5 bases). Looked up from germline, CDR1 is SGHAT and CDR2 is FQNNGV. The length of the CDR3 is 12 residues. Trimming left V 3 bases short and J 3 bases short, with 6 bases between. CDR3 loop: CASSFGNYEQYF. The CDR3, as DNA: TGTGCCAGCAGCTTCGGGAACTACGAGCAGTACTTC.

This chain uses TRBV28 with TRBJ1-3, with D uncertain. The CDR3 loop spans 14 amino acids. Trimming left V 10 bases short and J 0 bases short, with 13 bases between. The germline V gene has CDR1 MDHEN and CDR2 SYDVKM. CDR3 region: CATLGVRSGNTIYF. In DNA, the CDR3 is TGTGCCACCCTCGGGGTGCGCTCTGGAAACACCATATATTTT.